One and the same sample provided the 18 T cell receptor beta chains below, sequenced in a study of Ad26.COV2.S vaccination and SARS-CoV-2 variants. Treatment specified: around 19 received Ad26.COV2.S at low or high dose, single or two shots; five or six received placebo; per-sample allocation not given. Sample collection was performed on day 63 after the first vaccine or placebo injection. Here immunoSEQ multiplex PCR was the method, and the copy in TCRdb shows in-frame clones only, minus some. The top ten clones hold about 3.3% of a sample with some 350,000 clones, about 85% of them seen once. Source: peripheral blood, taken in a trial of Ad26.COV2.S vaccine versus placebo. All receptors come from a person aged 18-65 years who received the Ad26.COV2.S COVID-19 vaccine or a placebo.

This chain uses TRBV30 with TRBJ2-5, with D perhaps TRBD1 (5 bases). In germline, CDR1 is GTSNPN, CDR2 SVGIG (reference sequence). V shed 3 bases and J shed 4 bases, with 12 bases lying between them. The CDR3 contains 13 residues. Here the CDR3 DNA reads TGTGCCTGGAGCCCTGACAGTAGAGAGACCCAGTACTTC. Amino acids: CAWSPDSRETQYF.

The chain is built from TRBV6-4 and TRBJ1-4; 10 positions agree with TRBD1. V dropped 2 bases and J dropped 2; count of bases not matched to a gene: 8. Germline V CDR1 and CDR2: MRHNA, SNTAGT. CDR3 size: 18 residues. CDR3 region: CASSDDRGLGNTNEKLFF. For the CDR3, the DNA is TGTGCCAGCAGTGACGACAGGGGGCTGGGGAATACTAATGAAAAACTGTTTTTT.

The V gene is TRBV11-3, the J gene TRBJ2-7, with D perhaps TRBD1 (5 bases). CDR1 is SGHNT, CDR2 YENEEA, per germline. V was clipped by 1 base and J by 9 bases, with 7 bases between them. The CDR3 loop spans 11 amino acids. The CDR3 loop reads CASSLVTGQYF. Here the CDR3 DNA reads TGTGCCAGCAGCTTAGTAACAGGGCAGTACTTC.

J is TRBJ2-1 and V is TRBV19, with a tentative D call TRBD2 (7 bases). Trimming pared 7 bases from V and 7 bases from J, leaving 20 bases between. CDR3 length: 15 amino acids. Germline lookup yields CDR1 LNHDA and CDR2 SQIVND (reference sequence). This CDR3 reads CASTGGRGPRNEQFF. The DNA of the CDR3 is TGTGCCAGTACCGGGGGGCGGGGGCCTAGGAATGAGCAGTTCTTC.

The V call is TRBV7-2, the J call TRBJ2-1; 14 bases are a match to TRBD2. The CDR3 consists of 15 residues. CDR1 and CDR2 (germline): SGHTA, FQGNSA. Losses at the gene ends were 7 bases for V and 4 bases for J; bases not matched to a gene: 3. CDR3 bases: TGTGCCAGCATTGGACTAGCGGGGGGATACAATGAGCAGTTCTTC. This sequence encodes CASIGLAGGYNEQFF. The complete variable domain, with remaining parts taken from reference TRBV7-2 and TRBJ2-1, reads GAGVSQSPSNKVTEKGKDVELRCDPISGHTALYWYRQSLGQGLEFLIYFQGNSAPDKSGLPSDRFSAERTGGSVSTLTIQRTQQEDSAVYLCASIGLAGGYNEQFFGPGTRLTVL.

V is TRBV2 and J is TRBJ2-7, with D uncertain. Per the germline V gene, CDR1 is SNHLY and CDR2 is FYNNEI. This CDR3 has 14 amino acids. Between the trimmed V and J ends, which lost 1 base and 5 bases, there was a span of 12 bases. DNA of the CDR3: TGTGCCAGCAGTGAAGGAGGTGGTCCCAACGAGCAGTACTTC. Its protein product is CASSEGGGPNEQYF.

The chain combines TRBV2 with TRBJ2-5, with TRBD1 matching over 8 bases. CDR3 length: 15 residues. V shed 6 bases and J 4 bases; nucleotides not matched to a gene: 10. The germline V gene encodes CDR1 SNHLY and CDR2 FYNNEI. CDR3 sequence reads: CASSPPRTGLETQYF. The CDR3 region has the DNA TGTGCCAGCAGCCCCCCCAGGACAGGGCTAGAGACCCAGTACTTC. Complete variable domain (other parts from reference TRBV2 and TRBJ2-5): EPEVTQTPSHQVTQMGQEVILRCVPISNHLYFYWYRQILGQKVEFLVSFYNNEISEKSEIFDDQFSVERPDGSNFTLKIRSTKLEDSAMYFCASSPPRTGLETQYFGPGTRLLVL.

This clone was recorded only once. This rearrangement joins TRBV10-2 to TRBJ1-4; D gene uncertain. This CDR3 region has 15 residues. Germline V gives CDR1 WSHSY, CDR2 SAAADI. Deletions cut 3 bases from V and 4 bases from J, with 12 bases between. The CDR3 sequence is CASSESRRNNEKLFF. CDR3 bases: TGCGCCAGCAGTGAATCCAGGCGCAATAATGAAAAACTGTTTTTT.

The rearrangement uses TRBV11-2 and TRBJ1-2, with 8 bases matching TRBD1. This CDR3 comprises 12 residues. The junction had 7 bases not matched to a gene; V was cut back by 5 bases and J by 11 bases. Germline V lookup: CDR1 SGHAT, CDR2 FQNNGV. The CDR3 region has the DNA TGTGCCAGCAGCACCCGGGACAGGACTTACACCTTC. Translated, it gives CASSTRDRTYTF.

The chain couples TRBV5-6 to TRBJ2-5; D gene uncertain. The germline V gene encodes CDR1 SGHDT and CDR2 YYEEEE. This CDR3 region has 14 residues. V lost 0 bases, J lost 4 bases, and 10 bases lay in between. CDR3 sequence (DNA): TGTGCCAGCAGCTTGGGTGGGTTGGGAGAGACCCAGTACTTC. This translates into CASSLGGLGETQYF.

The genes are TRBV7-9 and TRBJ2-3; 7 positions match TRBD2. This CDR3 spans 16 amino acids. Germline values: CDR1 SEHNR, CDR2 FQNEAQ (reference sequence). The V gene end was trimmed by 5 bases and the J gene end by 2 bases; junction bases not matched to a gene: 10. In DNA form, the CDR3 reads TGTGCCAGCAGCGAGAGCTCTAGCGGATACACAGATACGCAGTATTTT. Protein product: CASSESSSGYTDTQYF.

V usage is TRBV20-1 and J usage is TRBJ1-6, with unresolved D. Between the trimmed V and J ends, which lost 7 bases and 9 bases, there was a span of 7 bases. The CDR3 is 10 residues long. The germline gives CDR1 DFQATT, CDR2 SNEGSKA (reference sequence). The CDR3 nucleotides read TGCAGTGGACCAGGTTCACCCCTCCACTTT. Residues: CSGPGSPLHF.

This clone was observed a few times. The V call is TRBV3-1 (or the pseudogene TRBV3-2), the J call TRBJ2-2; a weak D match, TRBD2 (5 bases). The CDR3 is 16 residues long. Germline V CDR1 and CDR2: LGHDT, YNNKEL (reference sequence). V lost 1 base and J 2 bases, leaving 11 bases between the germline ends. The CDR3 protein is CASSQVGGSNTGELFF. The CDR3 region has the DNA TGTGCCAGCAGCCAAGTAGGAGGATCAAACACCGGGGAGCTGTTTTTT.

V and J are TRBV6-2 or TRBV6-3 and TRBJ1-2, with 7 positions matching TRBD1. The germline V gene has CDR1 MNHEY and CDR2 SVGEGT. With 7 bases clipped from V and 5 bases from J, the junction kept 7 bases outside the gene matches. The CDR3 is 13 residues long. CDR3 amino acids: CASTPTGWYGYTF. The CDR3, as DNA: TGTGCCAGCACCCCGACAGGGTGGTATGGCTACACCTTC.

This clone was found once. This same CDR3 is encoded by further DNA sequences in the sample. The chain combines TRBV7-8 with TRBJ2-7; D unclear. The V end lost 2 bases, the J end lost 3 bases, and 8 bases lay between the germline ends. The CDR3 loop spans 13 amino acids. Germline V gives CDR1 SGHVS, CDR2 FQNEAQ. The CDR3 region is CASSLRPGYEQYF. CDR3 nucleotide sequence: TGTGCCAGCAGCTTAAGGCCCGGCTACGAGCAGTACTTC.

The V and J genes are TRBV7-2 and TRBJ1-2; D might be TRBD1 (6 bases). Germline V gene sequence: CDR1 SGHTA, CDR2 FQGNSA. V shed 7 bases and J shed 4 bases, with 13 bases lying between them. The CDR3 is 13 residues long. The CDR3 nucleotides read TGTGCCAGCACGGCGACAGGCCGCTATGGCTACACCTTC. Protein product: CASTATGRYGYTF.

This clone has only a few counts. The V call is TRBV7-2, the J call TRBJ1-2; TRBD1 aligns across 7 bases. Germline CDR1 is SGHTA and CDR2 is FQGNSA. Trimming at V came to 5 bases and at J to 2 bases, leaving 8 bases not matched to a gene. The CDR3 extends over 15 amino acids. The CDR3 DNA reads as TGTGCCAGCAGCATTGATGGGACAGCCAACTATGGCTACACCTTC. Protein sequence: CASSIDGTANYGYTF. Full variable domain (missing parts from reference TRBV7-2 and TRBJ1-2): GAGVSQSPSNKVTEKGKDVELRCDPISGHTALYWYRQSLGQGLEFLIYFQGNSAPDKSGLPSDRFSAERTGGSVSTLTIQRTQQEDSAVYLCASSIDGTANYGYTFGSGTRLTVV.

J is TRBJ1-2 and V is TRBV5-6, with TRBD1 as a possible D gene (6 bases). V shed 4 bases and J shed 5 bases, with 12 bases lying between them. Germline CDR1 is SGHDT and CDR2 is YYEEEE. CDR3 length: 13 residues. The CDR3, as DNA: TGTGCCAGCAGCCCCCTAGGGGGATATGGCTACACCTTC. It encodes CASSPLGGYGYTF.